Listed here are 12 T cell receptor beta chains from one sample, sequenced in a study of blood T cell repertoires in COVID-19. This table comes from immunoSEQ multiplex PCR, and its TCRdb copy is limited to in-frame clones, with some not included. Among approximately 200,000 clones listed, around 85% were seen once. Material for sequencing was peripheral blood. Every receptor here comes from a man between 65 and 85 years old with active or convalescent COVID-19.

V and J are TRBV7-2 and TRBJ2-2; TRBD2 agrees at 12 bases. The CDR3 runs 16 residues. Trimming at V came to 3 bases and at J to 6 bases, leaving 5 bases not matched to a gene. Germline V lookup: CDR1 SGHTA, CDR2 FQGNSA. The chain's CDR3 is CASSFASGRVAGELFF. CDR3 sequence (DNA): TGTGCCAGCAGCTTTGCTAGCGGGAGGGTAGCCGGGGAGCTGTTTTTT. Drawing the rest from reference TRBV7-2 and TRBJ2-2, the complete variable domain is GAGVSQSPSNKVTEKGKDVELRCDPISGHTALYWYRQSLGQGLEFLIYFQGNSAPDKSGLPSDRFSAERTGGSVSTLTIQRTQQEDSAVYLCASSFASGRVAGELFFGEGSRLTVL.

The V gene is TRBV6-6, the J gene TRBJ1-5, with 8 bases fitting TRBD1. The CDR3 length is 16 residues. CDR1 is MNHNY, CDR2 SVGAGI, per germline (reference sequence). Trimming cost V 4 bases and J 2 bases; bases outside gene matches: 7. For the CDR3, the DNA is TGTGCCAGCAGTTCGGGGACAGGCTCCGGCAATCAGCCCCAGCATTTT. Encoded protein: CASSSGTGSGNQPQHF.

This clone was seen only once. V usage is TRBV6-5 and J usage is TRBJ2-3; a possible D gene is TRBD1 (5 bases). The CDR3 contains 14 residues. V was clipped by 7 bases and J by 3 bases, with 14 bases between them. Germline CDR1 MNHEY, CDR2 SVGAGI. In nucleotides, the CDR3 is TGTGCCAGCACGTGGGCAGGGATGACAGATACGCAGTATTTT. Encoded protein: CASTWAGMTDTQYF.

The chain couples TRBV9 to TRBJ2-5; D unclear. With 0 bases removed from V and 1 base from J, the gap between germline ends came to 10 bases. This CDR3 has 15 amino acids. The germline V gene has CDR1 SGDLS and CDR2 YYNGEE. The CDR3 region is CASSVDPHSQETQYF. CDR3 nucleotides: TGTGCCAGCAGCGTAGACCCACACAGCCAAGAGACCCAGTACTTC. The full variable domain, with the rest looked up from reference TRBV9 and TRBJ2-5, is DSGVTQTPKHLITATGQRVTLRCSPRSGDLSVYWYQQSLDQGLQFLIQYYNGEERAKGNILERFSAQQFPDLHSELNLSSLELGDSALYFCASSVDPHSQETQYFGPGTRLLVL.

V and J are TRBV28 and TRBJ1-1; D is undetermined. Per germline, CDR1 MDHEN and CDR2 SYDVKM. V lost 6 bases to trimming and J lost 4 bases, with 9 bases between them. This CDR3 has 12 amino acids. CDR3 sequence: CASRRGGTEAFF. CDR3 nucleotide sequence: TGTGCCAGCAGGCGGGGAGGCACTGAAGCTTTCTTT.

In its sample, this clone was seen once. This chain connects TRBV11-2 to TRBJ1-1; D gene ambiguous. Trimming removed 0 bases at V and 4 bases at J, with 6 bases between. The CDR3 has 13 residues. CDR1 is SGHAT, CDR2 FQNNGV, per germline. The CDR3 is CASSLDGGTEAFF. CDR3 DNA sequence: TGTGCCAGCAGCTTAGATGGCGGCACTGAAGCTTTCTTT.

CDR3 amino acids: CASSLPGQPNTEAFF. DNA for the CDR3: TGTGCCAGCAGCCTACCGGGACAGCCGAACACTGAAGCTTTCTTT. V gene TRBV5-5 combines with J gene TRBJ1-1; 7 positions match TRBD1. CDR3 length: 15 residues. The V segment lost 4 bases and the J segment 1 base; nucleotides outside the gene matches: 7. Germline CDR1 is SGHKS and CDR2 is YYEKEE (reference sequence).

The chain joins TRBV5-1 to TRBJ2-7, with 7 bases matching TRBD1. The ends lost 4 bases at V and 3 bases at J; junction bases unmatched: 7. This CDR3 has 14 amino acids. Looked up from germline, CDR1 is SGHRS and CDR2 is YFSETQ. The CDR3 region is CASSPRDRDYEQYF. The CDR3, as DNA: TGCGCCAGCAGCCCTAGGGACAGAGACTACGAGCAGTACTTC.

DNA for the CDR3: TGTGCCAGCAACCCGGCAGGCGGGGGATATAATTCACCCCTCCACTTT. Encoded protein: CASNPAGGGYNSPLHF. The chain couples TRBV6-2 or TRBV6-3 to TRBJ1-6, with D maybe TRBD1 (5 bases). This CDR3 contains 16 residues. Trimming took 7 bases from V and 4 from J, leaving 17 bases between them. CDR1 MNHEY and CDR2 SVGEGT come from the germline V gene.

This rearrangement joins TRBV28 to TRBJ2-1; 7 nucleotides match TRBD2. The CDR3 sequence is 11 residues long. CDR1 and CDR2 from the germline V gene are MDHEN and SYDVKM. V lost 6 bases and J lost 9; bases outside the gene matches: 2. This chain's CDR3 is CASRSSGEQFF. The CDR3 DNA follows: TGTGCCAGCAGGTCTAGCGGTGAGCAGTTCTTC.

The table lists this clone with a few counts. This chain joins TRBV19 and TRBJ1-5; 7 bases line up with TRBD1. Looked up from germline, CDR1 is LNHDA and CDR2 is SQIVND (reference sequence). The trim removed 6 bases at V and 1 base at J, leaving 15 bases unmatched. The CDR3 runs 18 residues. The CDR3 loop reads CASRPQGGGLWSNQPQHF. The CDR3 coding sequence is TGTGCCAGTAGACCGCAAGGGGGCGGTTTGTGGAGCAATCAGCCCCAGCATTTT.

The rearrangement joins TRBV2 to TRBJ2-5; TRBD2 agrees at 9 bases. This CDR3 spans 16 amino acids. J gave up 0 bases and V 4 bases, and 6 bases lay outside the gene matches. CDR1 is SNHLY and CDR2 is FYNNEI in the germline V gene. The chain's CDR3 is CASSARLAAYQETQYF. The CDR3 bases are TGTGCCAGCAGTGCCAGACTAGCGGCCTACCAAGAGACCCAGTACTTC.